These 7 T cell receptor beta chains were sequenced from one sample in a study of high-grade serous ovarian cancer treatment subgroups. Libraries were prepared by immunoSEQ multiplex PCR; TCRdb keeps only in-frame clonotypes and omits some of them. The table has several thousand clones, 78% seen once. Tumor samples were obtained before definitive surgery or chemotherapy. The sample taken for sequencing was tumor tissue. These receptors were obtained from a human donor with high-grade serous ovarian cancer.

This chain links TRBV4-1 with TRBJ2-7, with D hard to call. Trimming left V 4 bases short and J 3 bases short, with 10 bases between. This CDR3 has 13 residues. The germline CDR1 and CDR2 sequences are MGHRA and YSYEKL. For the CDR3, the DNA is TGCGCCAGCAGCCCCCTGGACGACTACGAGCAGTACTTC. Translating it yields CASSPLDDYEQYF.

The V gene is TRBV6-5, the J gene TRBJ2-7; D tentatively reads TRBD1 or TRBD2 (5 bases each). This CDR3 is built from 14 residues. The V and J ends lost 6 bases and 7 bases respectively, with 19 bases between them. Germline V CDR1 and CDR2: MNHEY, SVGAGI. The CDR3 sequence: CASSPVRGAREQYF. The DNA of the CDR3 is TGTGCCAGCAGCCCGGTAAGAGGGGCAAGGGAGCAGTACTTC.

This clone appeared a few times. The chain combines TRBV6-5 with TRBJ2-7, with D unclear. From germline, CDR1 is MNHEY and CDR2 SVGAGI. V dropped 0 bases and J dropped 0 bases, with 12 bases sitting between them. This CDR3 has 16 residues. CDR3 loop: CASSYSRARSSYEQYF. The CDR3 bases are TGTGCCAGCAGTTACTCGCGTGCACGGAGCTCCTACGAGCAGTACTTC.

This chain connects TRBV7-8 to TRBJ2-5; TRBD2 aligns across 8 bases. Germline trimming cut 5 bases from V and 4 bases from J; bases unmatched to any gene: 9. Germline assignment: CDR1 SGHVS and CDR2 FQNEAQ. CDR3 length equals 15 residues. The chain's CDR3 is CASSPRAGVTETQYF. As DNA, the CDR3 is TGTGCCAGCAGCCCCCGAGCGGGAGTAACAGAGACCCAGTACTTC.

The gene calls are TRBV2 and TRBJ1-2; 7 bases are shared with TRBD1. CDR3 size: 13 residues. Germline V gives CDR1 SNHLY, CDR2 FYNNEI. Unmatched junction bases numbered 3, after V lost 4 bases and J lost 4 bases. The CDR3 DNA is TGTGCCAGCAGTGGACAGGGAATCTATGGCTACACCTTC. It translates to CASSGQGIYGYTF.

The sample holds one count of this clone. This chain connects TRBV7-2 to TRBJ2-3, with D possibly called TRBD1 or TRBD2 (7 bases each). Germline lookup yields CDR1 SGHTA and CDR2 FQGNSA. The CDR3 covers 15 residues. V shed 3 bases and J shed 0 bases, with 10 bases lying between them. CDR3 residues: CASSLQGGSTDTQYF. CDR3 nucleotide sequence: TGTGCCAGCAGCTTGCAGGGGGGGAGCACAGATACGCAGTATTTT.

This clone was seen a handful of times. The CDR3 region has the DNA TGTGCCAGCAGCCAAGGTCTCCAGTACACAGATACGCAGTATTTT. Protein: CASSQGLQYTDTQYF. The rearrangement links TRBV14 to TRBJ2-3, with D hard to call. Germline CDR1 SGHDN, CDR2 FVKESK. CDR3 length: 15 amino acids. Trimming took off 1 base at V and 2 bases at J, with 10 bases between the two ends.